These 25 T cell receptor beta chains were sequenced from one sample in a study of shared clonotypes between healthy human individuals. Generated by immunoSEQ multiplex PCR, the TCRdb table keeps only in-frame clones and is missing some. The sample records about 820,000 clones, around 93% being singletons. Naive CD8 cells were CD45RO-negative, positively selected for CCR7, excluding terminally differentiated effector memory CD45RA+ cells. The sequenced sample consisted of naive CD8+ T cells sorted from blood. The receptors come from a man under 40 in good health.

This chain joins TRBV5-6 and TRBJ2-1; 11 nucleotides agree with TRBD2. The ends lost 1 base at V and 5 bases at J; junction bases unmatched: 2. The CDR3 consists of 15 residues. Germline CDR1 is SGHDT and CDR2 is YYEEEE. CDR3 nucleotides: TGTGCCAGCAGCTTGCAACTAGCGGGAGACAATGAGCAGTTCTTC. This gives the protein CASSLQLAGDNEQFF.

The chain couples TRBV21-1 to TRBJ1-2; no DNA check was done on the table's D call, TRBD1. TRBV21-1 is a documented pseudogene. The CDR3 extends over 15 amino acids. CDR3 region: CASSADLGGPYGYTF. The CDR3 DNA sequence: TGTGCCAGCAGCGCCGACTTAGGGGGTCCCTATGGCTACACCTTC.

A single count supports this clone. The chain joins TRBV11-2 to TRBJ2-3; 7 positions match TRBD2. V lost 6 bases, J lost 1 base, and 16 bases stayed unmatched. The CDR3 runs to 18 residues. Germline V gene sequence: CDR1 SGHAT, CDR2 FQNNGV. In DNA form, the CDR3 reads TGTGCCAGCAGATATACCCCGTCTAGCGGACCTCGCACAGATACGCAGTATTTT. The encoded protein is CASRYTPSSGPRTDTQYF.

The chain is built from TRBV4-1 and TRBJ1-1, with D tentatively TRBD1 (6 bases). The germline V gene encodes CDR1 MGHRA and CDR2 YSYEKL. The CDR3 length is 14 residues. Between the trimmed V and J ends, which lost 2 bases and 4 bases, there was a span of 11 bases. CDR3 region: CASSQPGEGTEAFF. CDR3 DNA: TGCGCCAGCAGCCAACCAGGGGAGGGCACTGAAGCTTTCTTT.

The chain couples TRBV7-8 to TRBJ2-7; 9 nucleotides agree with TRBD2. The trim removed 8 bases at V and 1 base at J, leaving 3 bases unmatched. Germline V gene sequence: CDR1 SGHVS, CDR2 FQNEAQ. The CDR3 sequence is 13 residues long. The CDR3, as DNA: TGTGCCAGCCGACTAGCGGTTTCCTACGAGCAGTACTTC. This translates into CASRLAVSYEQYF.

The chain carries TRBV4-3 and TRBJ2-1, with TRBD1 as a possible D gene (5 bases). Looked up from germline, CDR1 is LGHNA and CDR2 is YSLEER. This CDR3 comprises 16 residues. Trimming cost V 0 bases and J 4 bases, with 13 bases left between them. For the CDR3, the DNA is TGCGCCAGCAGCCAAGACCCTACAGGATCGTACAATGAGCAGTTCTTC. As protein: CASSQDPTGSYNEQFF.

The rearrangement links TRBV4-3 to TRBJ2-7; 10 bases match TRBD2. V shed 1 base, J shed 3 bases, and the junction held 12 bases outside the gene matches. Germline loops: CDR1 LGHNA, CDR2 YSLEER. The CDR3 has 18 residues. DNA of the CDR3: TGCGCCAGCAGCCAAGTGTGGCAAGATGGACTAGCGGACTACGAGCAGTACTTC. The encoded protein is CASSQVWQDGLADYEQYF.

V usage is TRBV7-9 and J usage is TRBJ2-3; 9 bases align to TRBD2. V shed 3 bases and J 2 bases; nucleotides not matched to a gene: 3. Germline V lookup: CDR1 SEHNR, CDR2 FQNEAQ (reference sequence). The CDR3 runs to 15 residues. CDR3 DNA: TGTGCCAGCAGCTTCAGACTAGCGGACACAGATACGCAGTATTTT. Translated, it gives CASSFRLADTDTQYF. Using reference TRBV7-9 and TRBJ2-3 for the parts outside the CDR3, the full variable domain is DTGVSQNPRHKITKRGQNVTFRCDPISEHNRLYWYRQTLGQGPEFLTYFQNEAQLEKSRLLSDRFSAERPKGSFSTLEIQRTEQGDSAMYLCASSFRLADTDTQYFGPGTRLTVL.

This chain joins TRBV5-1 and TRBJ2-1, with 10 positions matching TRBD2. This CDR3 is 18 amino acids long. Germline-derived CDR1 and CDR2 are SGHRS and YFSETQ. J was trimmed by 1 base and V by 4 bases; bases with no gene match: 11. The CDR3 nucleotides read TGCGCCAGCAGCCAACAAAGCGGGAGGGCCAGTTCCTACAATGAGCAGTTCTTC. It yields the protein CASSQQSGRASSYNEQFF.

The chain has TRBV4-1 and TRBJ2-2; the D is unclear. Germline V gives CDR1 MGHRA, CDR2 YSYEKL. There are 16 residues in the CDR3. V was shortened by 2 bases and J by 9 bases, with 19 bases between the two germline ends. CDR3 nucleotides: TGCGCCAGCAGCCAACTGATGGTCCCTCAATCCAGGGAGCTGTTTTTT. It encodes CASSQLMVPQSRELFF.

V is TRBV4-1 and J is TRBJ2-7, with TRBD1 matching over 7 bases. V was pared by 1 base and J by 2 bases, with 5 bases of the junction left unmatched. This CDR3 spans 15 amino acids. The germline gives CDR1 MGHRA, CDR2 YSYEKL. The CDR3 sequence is CASSQGWTGTYEQYF. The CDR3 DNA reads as TGCGCCAGCAGCCAAGGCTGGACAGGTACCTACGAGCAGTACTTC.

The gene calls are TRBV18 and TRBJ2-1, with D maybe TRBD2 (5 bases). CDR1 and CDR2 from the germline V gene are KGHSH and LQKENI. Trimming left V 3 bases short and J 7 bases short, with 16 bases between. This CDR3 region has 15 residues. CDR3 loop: CASSPASLFGNEQFF. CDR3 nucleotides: TGTGCCAGCTCACCGGCTAGCCTTTTCGGGAATGAGCAGTTCTTC.

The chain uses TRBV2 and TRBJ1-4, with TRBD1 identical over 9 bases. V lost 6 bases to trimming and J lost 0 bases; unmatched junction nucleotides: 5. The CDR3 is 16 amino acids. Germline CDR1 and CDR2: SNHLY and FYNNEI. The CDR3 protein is CASSEDRGATNEKLFF. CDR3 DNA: TGTGCCAGCAGCGAGGACAGGGGAGCAACTAATGAAAAACTGTTTTTT.

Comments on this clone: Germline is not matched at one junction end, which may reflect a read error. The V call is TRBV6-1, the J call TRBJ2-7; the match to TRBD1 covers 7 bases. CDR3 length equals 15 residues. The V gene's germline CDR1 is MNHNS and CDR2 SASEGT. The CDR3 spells CASREEGAGFYEQYF. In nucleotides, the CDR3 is TGTGCCAGCAGGGAAGAGGGGGCAGGGTTCTACGAGCAGTACTTC.

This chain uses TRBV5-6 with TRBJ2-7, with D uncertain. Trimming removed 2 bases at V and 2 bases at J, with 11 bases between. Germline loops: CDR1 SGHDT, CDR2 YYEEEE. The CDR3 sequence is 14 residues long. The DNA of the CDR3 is TGTGCCAGCAGCTTAGTGACAACTACCTACGAGCAGTACTTC. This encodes CASSLVTTTYEQYF.

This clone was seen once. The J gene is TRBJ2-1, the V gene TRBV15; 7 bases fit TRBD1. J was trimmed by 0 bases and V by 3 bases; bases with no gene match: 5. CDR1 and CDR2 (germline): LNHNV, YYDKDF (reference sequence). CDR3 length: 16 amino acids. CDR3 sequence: CATSRGQTSSYNEQFF. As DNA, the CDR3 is TGTGCCACCAGCAGGGGACAGACGAGCTCCTACAATGAGCAGTTCTTC.

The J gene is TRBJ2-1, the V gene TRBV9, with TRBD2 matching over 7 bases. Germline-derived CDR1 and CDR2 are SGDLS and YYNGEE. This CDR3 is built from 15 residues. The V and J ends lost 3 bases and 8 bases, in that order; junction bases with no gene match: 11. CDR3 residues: CASSAETSYGDEQFF. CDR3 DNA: TGTGCCAGCAGCGCCGAGACTAGCTATGGTGATGAGCAGTTCTTC.

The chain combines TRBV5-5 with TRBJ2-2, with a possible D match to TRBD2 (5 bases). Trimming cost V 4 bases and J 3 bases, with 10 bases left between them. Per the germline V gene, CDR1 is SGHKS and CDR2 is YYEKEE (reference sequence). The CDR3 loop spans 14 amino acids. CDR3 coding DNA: TGTGCCAGCAGCCCCTGGCGGGACACCGGGGAGCTGTTTTTT. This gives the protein CASSPWRDTGELFF.

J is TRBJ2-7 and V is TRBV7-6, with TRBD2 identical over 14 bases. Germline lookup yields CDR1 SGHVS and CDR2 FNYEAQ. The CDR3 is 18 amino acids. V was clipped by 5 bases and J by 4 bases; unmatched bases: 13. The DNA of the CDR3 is TGTGCCAGCAGCGAAATAACCGGGACTAGCGGGAGTGCGTACGAGCAGTACTTC. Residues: CASSEITGTSGSAYEQYF. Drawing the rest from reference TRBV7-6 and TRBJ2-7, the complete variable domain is GAGVSQSPRYKVTKRGQDVALRCDPISGHVSLYWYRQALGQGPEFLTYFNYEAQQDKSGLPNDRFSAERPEGSISTLTIQRTEQRDSAMYRCASSEITGTSGSAYEQYFGPGTRLTVT.

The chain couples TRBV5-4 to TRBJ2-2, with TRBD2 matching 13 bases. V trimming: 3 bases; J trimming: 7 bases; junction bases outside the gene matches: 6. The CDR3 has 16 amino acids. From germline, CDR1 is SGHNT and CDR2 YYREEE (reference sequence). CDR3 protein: CASSSGLAGAYGELFF. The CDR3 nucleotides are TGTGCCAGCAGCTCAGGACTAGCGGGAGCATACGGGGAGCTGTTTTTT.

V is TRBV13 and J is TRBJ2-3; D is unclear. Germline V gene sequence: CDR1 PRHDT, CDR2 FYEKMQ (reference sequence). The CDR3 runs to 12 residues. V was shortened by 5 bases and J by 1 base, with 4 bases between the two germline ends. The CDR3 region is CASSGGTDTQYF. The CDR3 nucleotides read TGTGCCAGCAGCGGAGGCACAGATACGCAGTATTTT.

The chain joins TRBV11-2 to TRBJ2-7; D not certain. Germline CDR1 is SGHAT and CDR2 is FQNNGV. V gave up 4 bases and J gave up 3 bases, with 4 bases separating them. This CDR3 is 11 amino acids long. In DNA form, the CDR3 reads TGTGCCAGCAGCTACCTCTACGAGCAGTACTTC. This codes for CASSYLYEQYF.

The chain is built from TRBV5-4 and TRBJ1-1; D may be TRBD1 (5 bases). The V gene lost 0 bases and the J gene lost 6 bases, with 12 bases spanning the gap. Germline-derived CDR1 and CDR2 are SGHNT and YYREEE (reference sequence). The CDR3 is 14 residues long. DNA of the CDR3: TGTGCCAGCAGCTTGGGACAGATGGGGTCTGAAGCTTTCTTT. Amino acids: CASSLGQMGSEAFF.

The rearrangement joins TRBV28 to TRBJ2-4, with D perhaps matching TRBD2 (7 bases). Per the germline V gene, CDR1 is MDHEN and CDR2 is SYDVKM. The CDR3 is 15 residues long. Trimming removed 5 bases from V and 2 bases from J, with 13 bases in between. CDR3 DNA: TGTGCCAGCAGTCGGACTAGGGGGACCAAAAACATTCAGTACTTC. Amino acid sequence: CASSRTRGTKNIQYF.

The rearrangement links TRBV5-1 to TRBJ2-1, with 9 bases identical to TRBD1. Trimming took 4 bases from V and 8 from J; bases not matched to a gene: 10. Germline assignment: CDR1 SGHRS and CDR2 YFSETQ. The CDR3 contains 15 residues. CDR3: CASSAPDRGPYEQFF. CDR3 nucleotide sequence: TGCGCCAGCAGCGCACCGGACAGGGGACCGTATGAGCAGTTCTTC.